These T cell receptor beta chains were read from a single sample in a study of blood T cell repertoires in COVID-19. Repertoires were generated with immunoSEQ multiplex PCR, while TCRdb's copy carries only in-frame clones and drops some. The data show about 250,000 clones, 85% seen once. Sequencing used PBMCs or T cells enriched from blood (not recorded which). These receptors were taken from a woman in her 50s with acute COVID-19. Each CDR3 is given with its conserved first and last residue. The order of the fields is J gene, clone size, D gene, V gene, CDR3 DNA, CDR3 protein. A D gene is named only where the DNA matches it firmly. The listing skips clone size in some rows; elsewhere it reads once, few, many or a size class.

TRBJ2-3 | NA | NA | TRBV6-2/TRBV6-3 | TGTGCCAGCAGTTATGGTAGCGAGACAGATACGCAGTATTTT | CASSYGSETDTQYF
TRBJ1-6 | NA | TRBD1 | TRBV7-2 | TGTGCCAGCAGCAAACATCAACAGGGGGCCGCACCCCTCCACTTT | CASSKHQQGAAPLHF
TRBJ1-6 | NA | NA | TRBV25-1 | TGTGCCAGCAGTGATACACCGTATAATTCACCCCTCCACTTT | CASSDTPYNSPLHF
TRBJ1-3 | NA | NA | TRBV7-4 | TGTGCCAGCAGCTTCGTAATTAACTCTGGAAACACCATATATTTT | CASSFVINSGNTIYF
TRBJ1-4 | NA | NA | TRBV13 | TGTGCCAGCCGAGGCTATTTAAGGAGAACGAATGAAAAACTGTTTTTT | CASRGYLRRTNEKLFF
TRBJ1-1 | NA | NA | TRBV11-3 | TGTGCCAGCAGCTTAGACGGGGTTAACACTGAAGCTTTCTTT | CASSLDGVNTEAFF
TRBJ2-1 | NA | TRBD1 | TRBV19 | TGTGCCAGTGGGGGACAGGGTTATTACAATGAGCAGTTCTTC | CASGGQGYYNEQFF
TRBJ1-2 | NA | TRBD1 | TRBV7-8 | TGTGCCAGCATCAGACAGGGGACTAACTATGGCTACACCTTC | CASIRQGTNYGYTF
TRBJ2-1 | NA | TRBD2 | TRBV6-2/TRBV6-3 | TGTGCCAGCAGCCGTAGCGGGGGGGCCCACAATGAGCAGTTCTTC | CASSRSGGAHNEQFF
TRBJ1-3 | NA | NA | TRBV12-3/TRBV12-4 | TGTGCCAGCAGACGAGGTGGAAACACCATATATTTT | CASRRGGNTIYF
TRBJ2-7 | NA | TRBD1 | TRBV5-1 | TGCGCCAGCACCTTATCAACGACAGGGCTCGAGCAGTACTTC | CASTLSTTGLEQYF
TRBJ1-1 | once | TRBD1 | TRBV7-9 | TGTGCCAGCAGCTCCAGCCCGGGACAGGGGGGTGGATTGAACACTGAAGCTTTCTTT | CASSSSPGQGGGLNTEAFF
TRBJ1-3 | once | TRBD1 | TRBV18 | TGTGCCAGCTCACCACCCCCAACAGAACAGGGGTACGGAAACACCATATATTTT | CASSPPPTEQGYGNTIYF
TRBJ1-1 | NA | NA | TRBV19 | TGTGCCAGTAGTACCCTAATGAACACTGAAGCTTTCTTT | CASSTLMNTEAFF
TRBJ1-2 | NA | NA | TRBV10-3 | TGTGCCATCAGTCCCCAGAGAAACCACAGGGTTAGTGGCTACACCTTC | CAISPQRNHRVSGYTF
TRBJ2-3 | NA | TRBD2 | TRBV13 | TGTGCCAGCAGCTTACGTAGCGGGGGGTCAACAGATACGCAGTATTTT | CASSLRSGGSTDTQYF